Presented here are 17 T cell receptor beta chains from one specimen sequenced in a study of control samples from healthy donors and cancer patients. Sequencing used immunoSEQ multiplex PCR; TCRdb keeps in-frame clones, though not all of them. Of over 100,000 clones listed, 90% are singletons. The sequenced sample consisted of blood. These receptors all come from a human donor in good health. The donor label of this sample is uncertain.

This chain connects TRBV4-2 to TRBJ2-3; 8 nucleotides match TRBD2. CDR3 length: 16 amino acids. Per germline, CDR1 LGHNA and CDR2 YNFKEQ. Trimming at V came to 0 bases and at J to 1 base, leaving 3 bases not matched to a gene. This CDR3 is CASSQDQAGGTDTQYF. In DNA form, the CDR3 reads TGTGCCAGCAGCCAAGATCAAGCGGGGGGCACAGATACGCAGTATTTT.

This clone was detected once. The gene calls are TRBV6-5 and TRBJ2-7, with 9 bases fitting TRBD1. The CDR3 spans 14 residues. Germline trimming cut 2 bases from V and 7 bases from J; bases unmatched to any gene: 6. Germline V lookup: CDR1 MNHEY, CDR2 SVGAGI. In DNA form, the CDR3 reads TGTGCCAGCAGTTACACAAGACAGGGGGGGGAGCAGTACTTC. Translating gives CASSYTRQGGEQYF.

The chain carries TRBV28 and TRBJ2-3; 9 bases line up with TRBD1. The CDR3 spans 15 residues. CDR1 is MDHEN, CDR2 SYDVKM, per germline. V was clipped by 10 bases and J by 6 bases; unmatched bases: 14. In DNA form, the CDR3 reads TGTGCCACCCAAGCCGGGACAGGGTCCTCCGATACGCAGTATTTT. Encoded protein: CATQAGTGSSDTQYF.

The genes are TRBV3-1 (or the pseudogene TRBV3-2) and TRBJ1-1; D unresolved. V was shortened by 1 base and J by 1 base, with 13 bases between the two germline ends. The germline V gene encodes CDR1 LGHDT and CDR2 YNNKEL (reference sequence). There are 16 residues in the CDR3. The CDR3 DNA sequence: TGTGCCAGCAGCCAAGTAGGGTGGGGTTGGAACACTGAAGCTTTCTTT. The encoded protein is CASSQVGWGWNTEAFF.

In its sample, this clone was seen a few times. The chain employs TRBV2 and TRBJ2-2, with 7 bases that match TRBD1. V lost 6 bases and J lost 5; bases outside the gene matches: 9. From germline, CDR1 is SNHLY and CDR2 FYNNEI. The CDR3 consists of 15 residues. The CDR3 coding sequence is TGTGCCAGCAGGTGGGGGACAGCCGATACCGGGGAGCTGTTTTTT. It yields the protein CASRWGTADTGELFF.

This chain links TRBV6-5 with TRBJ1-1, with D perhaps matching TRBD1 (5 bases). Germline assignment: CDR1 MNHEY and CDR2 SVGAGI. The CDR3 length is 15 residues. Trimming removed 6 bases at V and 1 base at J, with 15 bases between. This CDR3 reads CASSRAGTPNTEAFF. The CDR3 nucleotides are TGTGCCAGCAGCCGTGCCGGGACCCCGAACACTGAAGCTTTCTTT.

The gene calls are TRBV5-1 and TRBJ2-7; D is ambiguous. The ends were cut back, 1 base at V and 1 base at J, with 9 bases in the middle. The CDR3 loop spans 14 amino acids. Germline CDR1 SGHRS, CDR2 YFSETQ. The DNA of the CDR3 is TGCGCCAGCAGCTTGAACGTCGCTTCCTACGAGCAGTACTTC. Translating it yields CASSLNVASYEQYF.

This rearrangement joins TRBV19 to TRBJ1-6; tentatively, D is TRBD1 (5 bases). The CDR3 is made up of 18 amino acids. Trimming cost V 1 base and J 0 bases, with 13 bases left between them. Germline CDR1 LNHDA, CDR2 SQIVND (reference sequence). The chain's CDR3 is CASSIGAAGSSYNSPLHF. DNA for the CDR3: TGTGCCAGTAGTATAGGGGCGGCAGGGAGCTCCTATAATTCACCCCTCCACTTT. The complete variable domain, with remaining parts taken from reference TRBV19 and TRBJ1-6, reads DGGITQSPKYLFRKEGQNVTLSCEQNLNHDAMYWYRQDPGQGLRLIYYSQIVNDFQKGDIAEGYSVSREKKESFPLTVTSAQKNPTAFYLCASSIGAAGSSYNSPLHFGNGTRLTVT.

The chain links TRBV7-8 to TRBJ1-6, with 7 nucleotides matching TRBD1. Germline lookup yields CDR1 SGHVS and CDR2 FQNEAQ. J gave up 10 bases and V 1 base, and 7 bases lay outside the gene matches. The CDR3 totals 15 residues. CDR3 protein: CASSLESGGNSPLHF. The CDR3 DNA is TGTGCCAGCAGCTTAGAGTCAGGGGGAAACTCACCCCTCCACTTT. Full variable domain (remainder filled in from reference TRBV7-8 and TRBJ1-6): GAGVSQSPRYKVAKRGQDVALRCDPISGHVSLFWYQQALGQGPEFLTYFQNEAQLDKSGLPSDRFFAERPEGSVSTLKIQRTQQEDSAVYLCASSLESGGNSPLHFGNGTRLTVT.

In DNA, the CDR3 is TGTGCCAGCAAACGACAGAATTTAAATCAGCCCCAGCATTTT. Amino acid sequence: CASKRQNLNQPQHF. The rearrangement joins TRBV2 to TRBJ1-5, with D possibly being TRBD1 (5 bases). V lost 7 bases to trimming and J lost 4 bases, with 14 bases between them. In germline, CDR1 is SNHLY, CDR2 FYNNEI. The CDR3 contains 14 residues.

The chain joins TRBV6-5 to TRBJ2-3; D may be TRBD1 (6 bases). V was clipped by 8 bases and J by 3 bases, with 15 bases between them. The germline gives CDR1 MNHEY, CDR2 SVGAGI. The CDR3 is made up of 14 amino acids. The CDR3 DNA is TGTGCCAGCGACGAAGGGCAGGGGACAGATACGCAGTATTTT. Protein sequence: CASDEGQGTDTQYF.

V usage is TRBV19 and J usage is TRBJ2-3; 8 bases are shared with TRBD1. This CDR3 spans 15 amino acids. The germline CDR1 and CDR2 sequences are LNHDA and SQIVND (reference sequence). J lost 3 bases, V lost 1 base, and 3 bases had no gene match. CDR3 sequence (DNA): TGTGCCAGTAGTATAGGACAGGGGAGGACAGATACGCAGTATTTT. Residues: CASSIGQGRTDTQYF.

The chain recombines TRBV11-3 with TRBJ2-5; D remains ambiguous. Trimming removed 5 bases at V and 5 bases at J, with 18 bases between. CDR1 and CDR2 (germline): SGHNT, YENEEA. The length of the CDR3 is 15 residues. Here the CDR3 DNA reads TGTGCCAGCAGCCTAGGCGGCGAGAGGTGGGAGACCCAGTACTTC. It codes for CASSLGGERWETQYF.

The V gene is TRBV19, the J gene TRBJ1-3; possible D gene TRBD1, 6 bases. CDR1 is LNHDA and CDR2 is SQIVND in the germline V gene (reference sequence). The CDR3 contains 15 residues. Trimming cost V 6 bases and J 1 base, with 13 bases left between them. CDR3 in amino acids: CASSLTGSSGNTIYF. The CDR3 DNA sequence: TGTGCCAGTAGCCTGACAGGTTCTTCTGGAAACACCATATATTTT.

The rearrangement uses TRBV18 and TRBJ1-1; 7 nucleotides align to TRBD1. Looked up from germline, CDR1 is KGHSH and CDR2 is LQKENI. CDR3 length equals 19 residues. After removal of 3 bases from V and 3 bases from J, the junction contained 19 bases not matched to a gene. The CDR3 reads CASSPFRQGGGVRDTEAFF. The CDR3 DNA reads TGTGCCAGCTCACCCTTCAGACAGGGAGGAGGGGTAAGGGACACTGAAGCTTTCTTT.

The chain has TRBV11-3 and TRBJ2-1; D may be TRBD2 (6 bases). Germline values: CDR1 SGHNT, CDR2 YENEEA. The CDR3 spans 15 residues. V was trimmed by 5 bases and J by 8 bases, leaving 19 bases between them. The CDR3 coding sequence is TGTGCCAGCAGCCCCGCGCAGGGAGGATCAGATGAGCAGTTCTTC. Its protein is CASSPAQGGSDEQFF. Combining the CDR3 with reference TRBV11-3 and TRBJ2-1 gives the whole variable domain EAGVVQSPRYKIIEKKQPVAFWCNPISGHNTLYWYLQNLGQGPELLIRYENEEAVDDSQLPKDRFSAERLKGVDSTLKIQPAELGDSAVYLCASSPAQGGSDEQFFGPGTRLTVL.

This clone was counted only a few times. V is TRBV10-2 and J is TRBJ2-7; perhaps TRBD2 as D (5 bases). The germline V and J ends were trimmed by 2 bases and 3 bases, with 8 bases remaining between them. The CDR3 sequence is 13 residues long. Germline loops: CDR1 WSHSY, CDR2 SAAADI. The CDR3 nucleotides read TGCGCCAGCAGTGAGAACGGGGTCTACGAGCAGTACGTC. Translation gives CASSENGVYEQYV.